This T cell receptor (beta chain) was sequenced in a study of post-analysis software for immune sequencing data (dated by TCRdb to about 2015). Looking at the study overall: Relapsing-remitting, secondary progressive and progressive-relapsing multiple sclerosis were recorded as disease courses, and subtype annotation was lacking for some patients. Patient repertoires were compared against around 10 previously published healthy control repertoires from donors aged about 6 to 26 years. A subset of samples was prepared in parallel using single-end sample barcoding, then pooled and co-amplified after Illumina adapter ligation. The study at large found these results: The multiple sclerosis patient group was slightly younger than the control group. Direct clustering with F measure showed strong co-clustering of samples prepared in the same batch, prompting a batch-effect correction. Normalized Chao1 diversity was significantly lower in multiple sclerosis patients than controls, suggesting substantial peripheral T-cell clonal expansion. Significantly higher frequencies in patients than in controls were found for roughly five TRBV segments, including TRBV5-6, TRBV5-1 and TRBV20-1.

The CDR3 starts with the cysteine, ends with the phenylalanine, and has 15 residues. Only CDR3 DNA remains: 45 bases, in frame from the first base. According to the germline V gene, CDR1 reads SGHRS and CDR2 reads YFSETQ. Between the V and J ends, shortened by 4 bases and 2 bases respectively, the junction contains 12 bases. To demonstrate the VDJtools post-analysis software, TCR beta repertoires were profiled from the peripheral blood of 10 to 15 young patients with multiple sclerosis. The multiple sclerosis patients were children and adolescents between 6 and 15 years of age. This clonotype occurred a few times. The clone's antigen remains unknown. Within one base of it there is no much larger clone, and no base qualities were kept. Library prep was done by PCR. Sequencing used an Illumina HiSeq 2500. Unique molecular identifiers were incorporated into TCR beta cDNA libraries to reduce PCR and sequencing biases. Every 1 to 10 million input T cells yielded approximately 500,000 cDNA molecules, meaning each molecule approximated one T cell. The patient libraries were prepared and sequenced with the same protocol used for the earlier healthy control dataset. Samples belonging to the same batch were prepared together, multiplexed and sequenced on a shared HiSeq lane. As for how the authors treated the data: Raw barcoded reads were processed with MIGEC, discarding single-read molecular identifier groups before consensus assembly and CDR3 extraction. Clonotype tables were post-analysed with VDJtools, and diversity was normalized by down-sampling all datasets to the smallest sample size. In repertoire overlap clustering, CDR3 amino acid sequences, but not nucleotide sequences, were matched to correct batch-related cross-sample contamination. The raw public data were reprocessed by TCRdb itself: fastp quality trimming at Q25, MiXCR clonotype calling, in-frame beta chains only. Duplicate CDR3 protein sequences are folded into a single record with the most common DNA and genes. The V and J calls come from TCRdb's annotation, not from the publication. Recorded for this sample are under 200,000 distinct CDR3 sequences; 25% to 30% of them occurred a single time. More than 3% of the sample is held by the ten biggest clonotypes.

This chain is built from TRBV5-1 and TRBJ1-4, and possibly TRBD1, on 6 matching bases. The sequence was collected from a girl aged 2 to 17 with multiple sclerosis. The sample was blood. Here the CDR3 is given as CASSRGQPTNEKLFF. The DNA sequence is given as TGCGCCAGCAGCCGCGGACAGCCCACTAATGAAAAACTGTTTTTT.